A selection of T cell receptor beta chains follows, all from one sample in a study of read filtering for tumor transcriptome and immune sequencing. MiXCR was run by TCRdb on the reads, yielding one entry per CDR3 protein. Of tens of thousands of distinct CDR3 sequences listed, approximately 21% were seen once; the top ten hold roughly 10%. Sample: a population of CD138-negative cells sorted from bone marrow. The receptor source for this set is a donor aged 40 or over with multiple myeloma. Both conserved end residues are part of each CDR3. D genes are given only for firm matches. The listing skips clone size in some rows; elsewhere it reads once, few, many or a size class.

TRBV20-1	TRBJ2-7	.	many	CSAQILPIYEQYF	TGCAGTGCTCAGATCCTACCCATCTACGAGCAGTACTTC
TRBV28	TRBJ2-7	TRBD1	many	CASSQTGGYNEQYF	TGTGCCAGCAGTCAGACAGGGGGCTATAACGAGCAGTACTTC
TRBV4-1	TRBJ2-1	.	many	CASSQPGRSNEQFF	TGCGCCAGCAGCCAACCGGGCCGGTCCAATGAGCAGTTCTTC
TRBV6-1	TRBJ1-1	.	many	CASSEQKNTEAFF	TGTGCCAGCAGTGAGCAGAAGAACACTGAAGCTTTCTTT
TRBV11-2	TRBJ2-3	.	many	CASSLVVGADTQYF	TGTGCCAGCAGCTTAGTTGTAGGCGCAGATACGCAGTATTTT
TRBV6-5	TRBJ2-7	.	many	CASSGTLGAYEQYF	TGTGCCAGCAGCGGGACGCTTGGAGCCTACGAGCAGTACTTC
TRBV11-2	TRBJ1-1	TRBD1	many	CASSLVRGRGAFF	TGTGCCAGCAGCTTAGTCAGGGGGCGTGGAGCTTTCTTT
TRBV11-2	TRBJ2-3	TRBD2	few	CASSSNGLAGGPGTDTQYF	TGTGCCAGCAGCTCCAACGGACTAGCGGGGGGGCCTGGCACAGATACGCAGTATTTT
TRBV5-1	TRBJ1-1	.	many	CASSLRGDGDTEAFF	TGCGCCAGCAGCTTGAGGGGGGATGGTGACACTGAAGCTTTCTTT
TRBV7-6	TRBJ1-5	TRBD1	many	CASSPRQGLPQHF	TGTGCCAGCAGCCCTAGACAGGGGTTGCCCCAGCATTTT
TRBV5-1	TRBJ2-2	.	.	CASSLQGENIGELFF	TGCGCCAGCAGCCTTCAGGGTGAGAATATCGGGGAGCTGTTTTTT
TRBV28	TRBJ1-1	TRBD1	many	CASSPWTGLNTEAFF	TGTGCCAGCAGTCCCTGGACAGGGCTGAACACTGAAGCTTTCTTT
TRBV24-1	TRBJ2-2	.	few	CATSDSTGLNTGELFF	TGTGCCACCAGTGACTCGACAGGACTGAACACCGGGGAGCTGTTTTTT
TRBV7-9	TRBJ2-5	.	many	CASSSKSSVHF	TGTGCCAGCAGCTCTAAATCGTCGGTTCACTTC
TRBV6-1	TRBJ1-5	.	many	CASSFDRSNQPQHF	TGTGCCAGCAGTTTCGACAGGAGCAATCAGCCCCAGCATTTT
TRBV11-2	TRBJ1-1	TRBD1	.	CASSLARDSLEAFF	TGTGCCAGCAGCTTAGCTCGGGACAGCCTTGAAGCTTTCTTT
TRBV29-1	TRBJ1-1	TRBD1	few	CSTAGGWNTEAFF	TGCAGTACGGCAGGGGGCTGGAACACTGAAGCTTTCTTT
TRBV29-1	TRBJ2-3	TRBD2	.	CSVTTSGLTDTQYF	TGCAGCGTTACGACTAGCGGCCTCACAGATACGCAGTATTTT
TRBV11-2	TRBJ2-7	.	.	CASSLATVAYEQYF	TGTGCCAGCAGCTTAGCGACGGTAGCCTACGAGCAGTACTTC
TRBV12-3/TRBV12-4	TRBJ2-7	.	many	CASSLLAHEQYF	TGTGCCAGCAGTTTACTAGCGCACGAGCAGTACTTC
TRBV6-2/TRBV6-3	TRBJ1-5	.	few	CASSYSAPQGNQPQHF	TGTGCCAGCAGTTACTCGGCTCCCCAGGGCAATCAGCCCCAGCATTTT
TRBV27	TRBJ2-2	.	many	CASSPLTPRGRTGELFF	TGTGCCAGCAGTCCCCTCACCCCGAGAGGTCGCACCGGGGAGCTGTTTTTT
TRBV5-4	TRBJ2-7	.	.	CASSPDPDGDEQYF	TGTGCCAGCAGCCCGGACCCGGACGGGGACGAGCAGTACTTC
TRBV2	TRBJ2-5	.	.	CASITNSKETQYF	TGTGCCAGCATAACGAACAGTAAAGAGACCCAGTACTTC
TRBV12-3/TRBV12-4	TRBJ2-5	.	many	CASSLILHQETQYF	TGTGCCAGCAGTTTGATCCTACACCAAGAGACCCAGTACTTC
TRBV10-3	TRBJ2-1	TRBD2	many	CAISESRGGTSINEQFF	TGTGCCATCAGTGAGTCAAGGGGAGGGACGAGCATCAATGAGCAGTTCTTC
TRBV28	TRBJ1-1	TRBD1	many	CASSAHRGQARTEAFF	TGTGCCAGCAGTGCGCACAGGGGGCAGGCTAGGACTGAAGCTTTCTTT
TRBV5-1	TRBJ2-7	TRBD2	many	CASSSLAGSIYEQYF	TGCGCCAGCAGCTCCTTAGCGGGGAGTATCTACGAGCAGTACTTC
TRBV11-2	TRBJ2-5	TRBD2	many	CASSYGTSGGPGTQYF	TGTGCCAGCAGCTACGGGACTAGCGGGGGCCCAGGGACCCAGTACTTC